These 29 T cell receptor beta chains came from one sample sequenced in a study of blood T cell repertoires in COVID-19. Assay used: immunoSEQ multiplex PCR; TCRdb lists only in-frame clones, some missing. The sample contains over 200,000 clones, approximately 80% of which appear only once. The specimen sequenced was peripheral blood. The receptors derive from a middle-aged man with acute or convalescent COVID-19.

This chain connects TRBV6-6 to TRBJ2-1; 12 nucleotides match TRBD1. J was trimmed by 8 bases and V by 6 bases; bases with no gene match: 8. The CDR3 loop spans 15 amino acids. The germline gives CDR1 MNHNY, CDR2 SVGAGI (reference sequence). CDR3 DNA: TGTGCCAGCAGCCCCGGGACAGGGGGCGCGGATGAGCAGTTCTTC. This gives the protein CASSPGTGGADEQFF.

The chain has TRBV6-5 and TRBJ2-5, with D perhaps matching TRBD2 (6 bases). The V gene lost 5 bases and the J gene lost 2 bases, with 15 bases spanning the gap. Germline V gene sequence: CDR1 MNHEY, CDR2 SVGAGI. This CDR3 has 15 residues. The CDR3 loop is CASSPGRQPQETQYF. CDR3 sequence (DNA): TGTGCCAGCAGTCCGGGGAGGCAACCACAAGAGACCCAGTACTTC.

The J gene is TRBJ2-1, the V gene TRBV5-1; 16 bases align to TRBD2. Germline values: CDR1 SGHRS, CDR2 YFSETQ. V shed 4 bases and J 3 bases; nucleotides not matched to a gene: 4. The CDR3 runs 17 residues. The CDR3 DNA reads TGCGCCAGCAGCGGCGGGACTAGCGGGAGGGACTACAATGAGCAGTTCTTC. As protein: CASSGGTSGRDYNEQFF.

The CDR3 sequence is CASSPTGEENTEAFF. CDR3 in DNA: TGCGCCAGCAGTCCCACAGGGGAAGAGAACACTGAAGCTTTCTTT. The chain combines TRBV10-1 with TRBJ1-1; 7 bases match TRBD1. Germline-derived CDR1 and CDR2 are WNHNN and SYGVQD (reference sequence). This CDR3 region has 15 residues. V lost 5 bases, J lost 1 base, and 7 bases stayed unmatched.

DNA of the CDR3: TGTGCCAGCAGCGGCGGGGTAGCTTCTCTAGAGACCCAGTACTTC. It encodes CASSGGVASLETQYF. The chain joins TRBV7-2 to TRBJ2-5, with D perhaps matching TRBD2 (6 bases). From germline, CDR1 is SGHTA and CDR2 FQGNSA. Trimming stripped 5 bases from V and 4 bases from J, with 17 bases between. The CDR3 is made up of 15 amino acids. Drawing the rest from reference TRBV7-2 and TRBJ2-5, the complete variable domain is GAGVSQSPSNKVTEKGKDVELRCDPISGHTALYWYRQSLGQGLEFLIYFQGNSAPDKSGLPSDRFSAERTGGSVSTLTIQRTQQEDSAVYLCASSGGVASLETQYFGPGTRLLVL.

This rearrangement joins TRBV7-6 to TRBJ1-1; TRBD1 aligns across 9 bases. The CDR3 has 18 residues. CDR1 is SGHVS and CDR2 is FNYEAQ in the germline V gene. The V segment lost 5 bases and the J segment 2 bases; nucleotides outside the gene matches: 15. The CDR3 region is CASSLWGQGVALNTEAFF. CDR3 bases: TGTGCCAGCAGCCTATGGGGACAGGGTGTGGCTCTCAACACTGAAGCTTTCTTT.

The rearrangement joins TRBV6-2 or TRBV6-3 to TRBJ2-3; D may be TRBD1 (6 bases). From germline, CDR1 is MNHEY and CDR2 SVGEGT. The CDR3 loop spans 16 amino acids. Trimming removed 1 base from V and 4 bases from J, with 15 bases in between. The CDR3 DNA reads TGTGCCAGCAGTTACTTGGCAGGGGCCCTCCCAGATACGCAGTATTTT. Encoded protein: CASSYLAGALPDTQYF.

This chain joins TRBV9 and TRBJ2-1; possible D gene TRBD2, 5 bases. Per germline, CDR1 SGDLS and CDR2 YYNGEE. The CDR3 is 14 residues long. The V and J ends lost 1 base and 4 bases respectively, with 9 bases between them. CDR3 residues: CASSVPGSYNEQFF. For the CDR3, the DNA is TGTGCCAGCAGCGTACCGGGATCTTACAATGAGCAGTTCTTC.

CDR3 nucleotide sequence: TGTGCCAGCAGCCAAGGCTCAGGTTGGAATTCACCCCTCCACTTT. Amino acids: CASSQGSGWNSPLHF. This chain connects TRBV14 to TRBJ1-6; no reliable D call. CDR1 is SGHDN and CDR2 is FVKESK in the germline V gene. This CDR3 is built from 15 residues. The ends were cut back, 1 base at V and 7 bases at J, with 11 bases in the middle.

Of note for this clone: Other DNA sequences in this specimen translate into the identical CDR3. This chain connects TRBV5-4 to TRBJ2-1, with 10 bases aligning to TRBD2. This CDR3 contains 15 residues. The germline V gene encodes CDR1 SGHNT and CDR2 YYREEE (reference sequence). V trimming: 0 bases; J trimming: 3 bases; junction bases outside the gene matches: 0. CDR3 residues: CASSLGLAGYNEQFF. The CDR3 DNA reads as TGTGCCAGCAGCTTGGGACTAGCGGGCTACAATGAGCAGTTCTTC.

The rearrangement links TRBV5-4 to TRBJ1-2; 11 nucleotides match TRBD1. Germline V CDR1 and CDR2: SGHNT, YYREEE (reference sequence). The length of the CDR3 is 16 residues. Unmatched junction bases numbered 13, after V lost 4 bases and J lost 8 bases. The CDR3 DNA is TGTGCCAGCAGCCATGGGCAGGACAGGGGGCTGAGAGGCTACACCTTC. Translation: CASSHGQDRGLRGYTF.

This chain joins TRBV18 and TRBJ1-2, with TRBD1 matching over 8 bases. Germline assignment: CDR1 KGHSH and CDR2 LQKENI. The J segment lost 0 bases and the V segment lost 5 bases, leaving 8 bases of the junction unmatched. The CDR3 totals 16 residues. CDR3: CASSVRGQSANYGYTF. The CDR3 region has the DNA TGTGCCAGCTCAGTCAGGGGGCAGTCAGCTAACTATGGCTACACCTTC.

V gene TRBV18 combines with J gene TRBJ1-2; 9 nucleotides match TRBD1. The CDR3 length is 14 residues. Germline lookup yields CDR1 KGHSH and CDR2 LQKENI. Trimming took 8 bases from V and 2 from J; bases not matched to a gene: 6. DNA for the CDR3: TGTGCCAGCGGACAGGGGACCTCCAACTATGGCTACACCTTC. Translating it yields CASGQGTSNYGYTF.

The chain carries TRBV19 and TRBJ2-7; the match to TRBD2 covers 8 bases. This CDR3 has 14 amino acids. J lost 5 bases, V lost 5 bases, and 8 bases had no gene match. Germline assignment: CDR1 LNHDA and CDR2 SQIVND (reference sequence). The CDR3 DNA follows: TGTGCCAGTAGTCCGATCGGGGGGGCGGACGAGCAGTACTTC. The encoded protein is CASSPIGGADEQYF.

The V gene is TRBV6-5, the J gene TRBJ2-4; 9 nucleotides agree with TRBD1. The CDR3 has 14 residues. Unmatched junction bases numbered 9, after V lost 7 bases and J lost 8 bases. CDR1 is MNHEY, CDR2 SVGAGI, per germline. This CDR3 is CASKTGQGRDIQYF. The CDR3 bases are TGTGCCAGCAAGACCGGACAGGGGAGAGACATTCAGTACTTC.

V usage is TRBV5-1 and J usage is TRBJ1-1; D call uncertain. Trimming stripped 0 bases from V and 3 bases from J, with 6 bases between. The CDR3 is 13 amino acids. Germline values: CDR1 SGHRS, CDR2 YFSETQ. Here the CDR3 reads CASSLAEDTEAFF. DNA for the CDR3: TGCGCCAGCAGCTTGGCGGAGGACACTGAAGCTTTCTTT.

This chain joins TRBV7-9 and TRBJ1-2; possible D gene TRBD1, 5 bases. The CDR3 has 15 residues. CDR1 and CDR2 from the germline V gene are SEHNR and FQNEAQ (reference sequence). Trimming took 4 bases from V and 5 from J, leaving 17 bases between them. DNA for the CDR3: TGTGCCAGCAGCTCATGGGGGGAGAAGGATTATGGCTACACCTTC. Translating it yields CASSSWGEKDYGYTF.

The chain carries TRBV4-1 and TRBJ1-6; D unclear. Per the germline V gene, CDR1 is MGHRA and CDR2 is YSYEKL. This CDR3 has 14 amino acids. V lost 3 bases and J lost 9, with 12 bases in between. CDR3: CASSHLGRSSPLHF. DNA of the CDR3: TGCGCCAGCAGCCATTTGGGCCGATCTTCACCCCTCCACTTT.

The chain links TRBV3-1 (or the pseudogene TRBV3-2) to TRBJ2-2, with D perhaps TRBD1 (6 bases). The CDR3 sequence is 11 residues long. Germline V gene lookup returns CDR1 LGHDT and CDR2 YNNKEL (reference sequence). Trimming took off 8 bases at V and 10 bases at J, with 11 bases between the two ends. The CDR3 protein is CASERQAELFF. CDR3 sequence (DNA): TGTGCCAGCGAGCGACAGGCGGAGCTGTTTTTT.

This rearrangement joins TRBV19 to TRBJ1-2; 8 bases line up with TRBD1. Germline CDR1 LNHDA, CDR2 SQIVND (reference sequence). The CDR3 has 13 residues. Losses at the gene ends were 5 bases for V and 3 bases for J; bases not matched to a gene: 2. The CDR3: CASSVQGDYGYTF. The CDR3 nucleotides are TGTGCCAGTAGTGTACAGGGGGACTATGGCTACACCTTC.

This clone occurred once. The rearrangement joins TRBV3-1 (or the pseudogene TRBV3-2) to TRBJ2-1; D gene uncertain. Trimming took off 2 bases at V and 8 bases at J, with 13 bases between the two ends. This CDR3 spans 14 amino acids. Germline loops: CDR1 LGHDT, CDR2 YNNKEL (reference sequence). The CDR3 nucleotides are TGTGCCAGCAGCCAAAGCTACCCTACCGATGAGCAGTTCTTC. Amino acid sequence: CASSQSYPTDEQFF.

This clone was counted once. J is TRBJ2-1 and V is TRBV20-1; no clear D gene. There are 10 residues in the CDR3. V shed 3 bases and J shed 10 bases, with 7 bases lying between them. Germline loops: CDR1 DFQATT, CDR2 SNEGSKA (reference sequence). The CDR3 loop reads CSARTREQFF. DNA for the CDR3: TGCAGTGCTAGGACAAGGGAGCAGTTCTTC.

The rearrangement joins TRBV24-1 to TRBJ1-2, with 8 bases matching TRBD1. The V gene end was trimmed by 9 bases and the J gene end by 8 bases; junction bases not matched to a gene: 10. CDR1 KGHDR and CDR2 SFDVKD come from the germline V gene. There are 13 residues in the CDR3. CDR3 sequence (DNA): TGTGCCACCTCGACAGGGGATTATATCGGCTACACCTTC. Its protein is CATSTGDYIGYTF.

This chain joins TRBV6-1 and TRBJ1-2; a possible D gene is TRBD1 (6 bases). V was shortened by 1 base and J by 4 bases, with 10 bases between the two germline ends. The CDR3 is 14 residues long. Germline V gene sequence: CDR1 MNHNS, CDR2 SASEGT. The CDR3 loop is CASSEDRVTYGYTF. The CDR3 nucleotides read TGTGCCAGCAGTGAAGACAGGGTGACCTATGGCTACACCTTC.

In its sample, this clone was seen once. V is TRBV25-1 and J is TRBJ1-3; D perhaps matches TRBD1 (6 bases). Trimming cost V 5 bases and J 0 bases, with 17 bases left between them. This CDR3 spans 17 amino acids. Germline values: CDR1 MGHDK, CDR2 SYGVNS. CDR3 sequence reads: CASSTPWTDDSGNTIYF. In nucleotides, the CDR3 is TGTGCCAGCAGTACGCCGTGGACAGATGACTCTGGAAACACCATATATTTT.

CDR3 sequence reads: CASSAGGTIEYYEQYF. CDR3 nucleotide sequence: TGTGCCAGTAGTGCAGGAGGTACTATCGAATACTACGAGCAGTACTTC. The chain combines TRBV19 with TRBJ2-7; the D gene is possibly TRBD2 (5 bases). CDR3 size: 16 residues. Germline CDR1 reads LNHDA; CDR2 reads SQIVND (reference sequence). Between the trimmed V and J ends, which lost 5 bases and 3 bases, there was a span of 20 bases.

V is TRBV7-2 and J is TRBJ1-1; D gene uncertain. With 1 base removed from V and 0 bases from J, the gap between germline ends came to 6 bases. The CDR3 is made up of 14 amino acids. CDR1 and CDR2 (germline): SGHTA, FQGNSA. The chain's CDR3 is CASSLERMNTEAFF. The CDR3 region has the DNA TGTGCCAGCAGCTTAGAGAGGATGAACACTGAAGCTTTCTTT.

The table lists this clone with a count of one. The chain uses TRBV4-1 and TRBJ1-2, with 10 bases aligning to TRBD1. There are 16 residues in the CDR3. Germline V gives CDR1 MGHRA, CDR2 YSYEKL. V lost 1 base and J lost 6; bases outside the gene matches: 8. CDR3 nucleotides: TGCGCCAGCAGCCAAGGCGCCGGACAGGGGGTGGATGGCTACACCTTC. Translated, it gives CASSQGAGQGVDGYTF.

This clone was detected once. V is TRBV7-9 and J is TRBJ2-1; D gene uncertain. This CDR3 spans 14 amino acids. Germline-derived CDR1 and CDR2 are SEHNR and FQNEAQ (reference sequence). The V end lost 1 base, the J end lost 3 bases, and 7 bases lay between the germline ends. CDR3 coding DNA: TGTGCCAGCAGCTTAGGGGCTAACTACAATGAGCAGTTCTTC. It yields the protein CASSLGANYNEQFF.